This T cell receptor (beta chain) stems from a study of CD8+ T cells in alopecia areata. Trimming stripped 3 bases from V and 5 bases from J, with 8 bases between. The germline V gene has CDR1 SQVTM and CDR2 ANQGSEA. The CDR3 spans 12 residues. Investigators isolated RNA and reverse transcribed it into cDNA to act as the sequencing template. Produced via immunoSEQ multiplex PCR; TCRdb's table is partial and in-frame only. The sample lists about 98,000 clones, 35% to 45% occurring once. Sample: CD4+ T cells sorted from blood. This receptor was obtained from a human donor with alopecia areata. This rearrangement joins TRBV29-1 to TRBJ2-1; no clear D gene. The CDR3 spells CSVDKADNEQFF. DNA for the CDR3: TGCAGCGTTGACAAAGCAGACAATGAGCAGTTCTTC.